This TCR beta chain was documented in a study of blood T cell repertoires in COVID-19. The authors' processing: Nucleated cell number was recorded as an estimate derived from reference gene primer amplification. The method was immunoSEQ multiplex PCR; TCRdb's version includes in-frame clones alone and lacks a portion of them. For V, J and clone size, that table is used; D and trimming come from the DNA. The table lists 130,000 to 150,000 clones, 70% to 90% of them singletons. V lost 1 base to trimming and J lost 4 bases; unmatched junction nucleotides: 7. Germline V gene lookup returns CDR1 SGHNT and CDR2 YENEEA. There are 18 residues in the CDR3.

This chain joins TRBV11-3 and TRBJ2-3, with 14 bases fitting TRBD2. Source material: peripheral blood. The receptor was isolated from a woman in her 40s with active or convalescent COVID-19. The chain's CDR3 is CASSLGRLAGGPSDTQYF. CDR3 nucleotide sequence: TGTGCCAGCAGCTTAGGGCGACTAGCGGGAGGGCCATCAGATACGCAGTATTTT.